This TCR beta chain emerged from a study of blood T cell repertoires in COVID-19. Overall study: Acute and convalescent COVID-19 samples came from the United States, Italy and Spain.

Authors' data handling: Quantification of nucleated cells was approximated via reference gene primer amplification. Profiling relied on immunoSEQ multiplex PCR, and the TCRdb table lists in-frame clones only, not all of them. The V and J calls and clone size are taken from that table; D and trimming were inferred from the DNA. There are approximately 180,000 clones in the sample; 75% to 90% occur only once, and approximately 2.3% lies in the top ten. In its sample, this clone was seen once. Participants spanned ages about 18 to 95 years and resided in 20 to 30 US areas. Participants had their cohort set by participant-reported clinical history. Germline V gives CDR1 SGHDT, CDR2 YYEEEE. The V gene lost 0 bases and the J gene lost 4 bases, with 13 bases spanning the gap. CDR3 size: 15 residues.

The genes are TRBV5-6 and TRBJ1-2; perhaps TRBD1 as D (6 bases). This clonotype was sampled from a woman between 35 and 50 years old with acute COVID-19. Source material: PBMCs or T cells enriched from blood (not recorded which). CDR3 in DNA: TGTGCCAGCAGCTTGGTGGGGGCACGAGTCTATGGCTACACCTTC. Protein: CASSLVGARVYGYTF.